This entry lists 11 T cell receptor beta chains sequenced from one sample in a study of blood T cells in healthy people across ages. Combining a sample-barcoded 5' primer with a J-beta primer mix, a second PCR ran for 7 to 11 cycles. MiXCR, applied by TCRdb to the 5' RACE reads, yields one record per CDR3 protein. In the table there are approximately 1.5 million distinct CDR3 sequences, roughly 43% of which are singletons. The sample was blood. These receptors were taken from a woman under 30 in good health.

The V gene is TRBV12-5, the J gene TRBJ2-5, with TRBD1 identical over 9 bases. The V segment lost 0 bases and the J segment 2 bases; nucleotides outside the gene matches: 4. The germline V gene encodes CDR1 LGHNT and CDR2 FRNRAP. The CDR3 is 16 residues long. The CDR3 region has the DNA TGTGCTAGTGGTTTGGTAAAGGGACAGGGACAAGAGACCCAGTACTTC. Amino acids: CASGLVKGQGQETQYF.

The gene calls are TRBV18 and TRBJ2-7; D is uncertain. The germline CDR1 and CDR2 sequences are KGHSH and LQKENI. This CDR3 comprises 13 residues. The germline V and J ends were trimmed by 0 bases and 7 bases, with 10 bases remaining between them. The CDR3 spells CASSPPVGNEQYF. The CDR3 DNA reads as TGTGCCAGCTCACCACCGGTTGGAAATGAGCAGTACTTC. The full variable domain, rest sourced from reference TRBV18 and TRBJ2-7, is NAGVMQNPRHLVRRRGQEARLRCSPMKGHSHVYWYRQLPEEGLKFMVYLQKENIIDESGMPKERFSAEFPKEGPSILRIQQVVRGDSAAYFCASSPPVGNEQYFGPGTRLTVT.

The chain links TRBV15 to TRBJ2-7; no clear D gene. The germline V and J ends were trimmed by 0 bases and 1 base, with 10 bases remaining between them. This CDR3 comprises 15 residues. CDR1 and CDR2 (germline): LNHNV, YYDKDF (reference sequence). The CDR3 protein is CATSRDQDPSYEQYF. CDR3 bases: TGTGCCACCAGCAGAGATCAGGATCCTTCCTACGAGCAGTACTTC.

This clonotype has only a few counts. The chain links TRBV6-2 or TRBV6-3 to TRBJ1-1; tentatively, D is TRBD1 (6 bases). The CDR3 sequence is 12 residues long. V lost 6 bases, J lost 6 bases, and 11 bases lay in between. Per germline, CDR1 MNHEY and CDR2 SVGEGT. The CDR3 DNA reads as TGTGCCAGCAGCCAGCGGGGGCCTGAAGCTTTCTTT. Translation gives CASSQRGPEAFF.

The chain uses TRBV6-5 and TRBJ1-2, with D uncertain. Germline V gene lookup returns CDR1 MNHEY and CDR2 SVGAGI. Between the trimmed V and J ends, which lost 6 bases and 3 bases, there was a span of 14 bases. CDR3 length equals 14 residues. The CDR3 sequence: CASSPSGLHYGYTF. CDR3 nucleotides: TGTGCCAGCAGCCCTTCTGGACTCCACTATGGCTACACCTTC.

Only a few counts were recorded for this clonotype. The CDR3 DNA is TGTGCCAGCAACCACCGGGACAGAGATAATTCACCCCTCCACTTT. Its translation: CASNHRDRDNSPLHF. V gene TRBV6-2 or TRBV6-3 combines with J gene TRBJ1-6, with 7 bases lining up with TRBD1. The CDR3 sequence is 15 residues long. CDR1 is MNHEY and CDR2 is SVGEGT in the germline V gene. Trimming at V came to 7 bases and at J to 5 bases, leaving 8 bases not matched to a gene.

The rearrangement uses TRBV6-5 and TRBJ2-7, with D perhaps matching TRBD1 (6 bases). The CDR3 is 13 residues long. Germline lookup yields CDR1 MNHEY and CDR2 SVGAGI. In DNA, the CDR3 is TGTGCTTCGGGGCCAGGGGTCCCGTACGAGCAGTACTTC. Translated: CASGPGVPYEQYF.

V usage is TRBV27 and J usage is TRBJ2-7; D perhaps matches TRBD1 (6 bases). This CDR3 has 16 amino acids. Germline V lookup: CDR1 MNHEY, CDR2 SMNVEV (reference sequence). Trimming cost V 3 bases and J 0 bases, with 15 bases left between them. CDR3 sequence: CASSLAGVISSYEQYF. CDR3 nucleotide sequence: TGTGCCAGCAGTTTGGCAGGGGTGATTAGCTCCTACGAGCAGTACTTC.

This clonotype was seen a handful of times. Here the CDR3 DNA reads TGTGCCAGCAGCTCCAGTAGGACAACCTTAATCTTCTCCTACGAGCAGTACTTC. This codes for CASSSSRTTLIFSYEQYF. The chain is built from TRBV7-9 and TRBJ2-7; weak D call: TRBD1 (5 bases). CDR3 length: 18 residues. Germline loops: CDR1 SEHNR, CDR2 FQNEAQ (reference sequence). The V end lost 4 bases, the J end lost 0 bases, and 22 bases lay between the germline ends.

V and J are TRBV19 and TRBJ1-5; D gene unclear. The germline gives CDR1 LNHDA, CDR2 SQIVND (reference sequence). This CDR3 spans 15 amino acids. Trimming removed 3 bases from V and 3 bases from J, with 12 bases in between. The CDR3 DNA reads TGTGCCAGTAGTATGGCAGGCCGGATCAATCAGCCCCAGCATTTT. Translating it yields CASSMAGRINQPQHF. The full variable domain, completed using reference TRBV19 and TRBJ1-5, is DGGITQSPKYLFRKEGQNVTLSCEQNLNHDAMYWYRQDPGQGLRLIYYSQIVNDFQKGDIAEGYSVSREKKESFPLTVTSAQKNPTAFYLCASSMAGRINQPQHFGDGTRLSIL.

The chain couples TRBV9 to TRBJ2-4; TRBD1 might be the D (6 bases). The J call may be incorrect, as the DNA end agrees better with TRBJ2-7. This CDR3 is built from 16 residues. Germline CDR1 SGDLS, CDR2 YYNGEE. CDR3 region: CASSVTTGLGVGEQYF. CDR3 nucleotide sequence: TGTGCCAGCAGCGTGACCACAGGGTTGGGGGTGGGCGAGCAGTACTTC.